This T cell receptor beta chain was obtained from a study of T cell responses to AZD1222 COVID-19 vaccine. Study-wide points: Just a handful of AZD1222 recipients were seropositive at baseline. Unmutated variant regions are reportedly the target of nearly half of TCRs that are spike-specific. Donors were chiefly white British, with a greater number of females, and clonal diversity was perhaps underestimated.

The data were produced by immunoSEQ multiplex PCR, yet TCRdb's version contains in-frame clones alone and is incomplete. The sample carries tens of thousands of clones, 75% to 90% recorded once. This clone was observed a handful of times. Its antigen is undetermined. The same CDR3 is also encoded by other DNA sequences in this sample. CDR3 length: 13 amino acids. The germline V gene has CDR1 KGHSH and CDR2 LQKENI. Trimming pared 4 bases from V and 5 bases from J, leaving 9 bases between. The rearrangement uses TRBV18 and TRBJ1-5, with D perhaps TRBD1 (6 bases). This specimen consisted of peripheral blood, obtained on day 0 of AZD1222 vaccination. The receptor was isolated from an adult in good health. The CDR3 here is CASSQDSDQPQHF. CDR3 in DNA: TGTGCCAGCTCACAGGACAGCGATCAGCCCCAGCATTTT.